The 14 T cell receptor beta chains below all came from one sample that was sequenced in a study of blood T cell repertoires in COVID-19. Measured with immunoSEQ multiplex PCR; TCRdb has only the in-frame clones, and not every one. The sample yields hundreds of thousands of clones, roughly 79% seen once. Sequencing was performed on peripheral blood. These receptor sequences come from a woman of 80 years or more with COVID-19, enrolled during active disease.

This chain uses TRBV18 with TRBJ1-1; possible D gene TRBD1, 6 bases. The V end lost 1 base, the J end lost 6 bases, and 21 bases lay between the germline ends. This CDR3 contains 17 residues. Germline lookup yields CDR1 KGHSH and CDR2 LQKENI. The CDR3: CASSPHLLQGIGSEAFF. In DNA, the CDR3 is TGTGCCAGCTCACCACACCTTTTACAGGGTATAGGGTCTGAAGCTTTCTTT.

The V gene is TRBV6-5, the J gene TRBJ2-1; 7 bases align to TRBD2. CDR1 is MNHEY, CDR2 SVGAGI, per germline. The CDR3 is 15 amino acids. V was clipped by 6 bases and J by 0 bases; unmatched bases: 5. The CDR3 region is CASRRAGNSYNEQFF. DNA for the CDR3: TGTGCCAGCAGGAGAGCGGGGAACTCCTACAATGAGCAGTTCTTC.

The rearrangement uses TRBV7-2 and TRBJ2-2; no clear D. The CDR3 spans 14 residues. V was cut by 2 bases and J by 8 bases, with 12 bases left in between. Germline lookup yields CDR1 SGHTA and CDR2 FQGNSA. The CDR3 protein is CASSLTTPEGELFF. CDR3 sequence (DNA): TGTGCCAGCAGCTTAACAACCCCCGAAGGGGAGCTGTTTTTT. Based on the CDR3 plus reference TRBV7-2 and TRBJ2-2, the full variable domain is GAGVSQSPSNKVTEKGKDVELRCDPISGHTALYWYRQSLGQGLEFLIYFQGNSAPDKSGLPSDRFSAERTGGSVSTLTIQRTQQEDSAVYLCASSLTTPEGELFFGEGSRLTVL.

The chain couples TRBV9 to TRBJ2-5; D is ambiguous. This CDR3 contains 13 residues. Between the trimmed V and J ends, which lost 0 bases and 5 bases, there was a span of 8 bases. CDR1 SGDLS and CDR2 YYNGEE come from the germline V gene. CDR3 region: CASSVGPAETQYF. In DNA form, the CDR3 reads TGTGCCAGCAGCGTAGGGCCAGCGGAGACCCAGTACTTC.

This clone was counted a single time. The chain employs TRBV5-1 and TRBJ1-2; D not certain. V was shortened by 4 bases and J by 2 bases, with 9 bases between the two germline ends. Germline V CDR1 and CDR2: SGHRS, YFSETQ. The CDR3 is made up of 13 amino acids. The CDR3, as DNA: TGCGCCAGCAGCCCGGAGGGAAACTATGGCTACACCTTC. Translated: CASSPEGNYGYTF.

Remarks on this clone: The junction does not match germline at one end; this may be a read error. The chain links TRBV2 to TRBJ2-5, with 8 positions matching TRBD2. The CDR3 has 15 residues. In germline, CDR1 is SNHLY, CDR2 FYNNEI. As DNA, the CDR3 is TGTGCCAGCAGGGCGGATTTAGCGGGACAAGAGACCCGGTACTTC. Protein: CASRADLAGQETRYF.

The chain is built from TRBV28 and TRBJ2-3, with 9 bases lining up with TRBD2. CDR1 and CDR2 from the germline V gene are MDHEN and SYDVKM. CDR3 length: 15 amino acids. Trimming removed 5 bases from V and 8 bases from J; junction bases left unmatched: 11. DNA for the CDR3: TGTGCCAGCAGTACCCCGGTGACTAGCGGAGTTACGCAGTATTTT. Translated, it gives CASSTPVTSGVTQYF.

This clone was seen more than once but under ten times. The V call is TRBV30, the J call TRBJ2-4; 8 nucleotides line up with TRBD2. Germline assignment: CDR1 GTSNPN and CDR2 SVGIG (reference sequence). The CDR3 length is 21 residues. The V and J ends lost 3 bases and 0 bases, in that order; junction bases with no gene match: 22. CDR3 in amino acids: CAWRTQTSGLAQSGAKNIQYF. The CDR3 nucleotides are TGTGCCTGGAGGACGCAAACCTCCGGACTAGCCCAGTCCGGAGCCAAAAACATTCAGTACTTC.

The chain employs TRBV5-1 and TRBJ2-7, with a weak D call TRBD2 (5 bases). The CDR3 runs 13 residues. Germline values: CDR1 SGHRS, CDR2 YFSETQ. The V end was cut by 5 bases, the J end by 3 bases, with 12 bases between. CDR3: CASRRVEGYEQYF. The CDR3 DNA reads TGCGCCAGCAGGAGGGTAGAGGGCTACGAGCAGTACTTC.

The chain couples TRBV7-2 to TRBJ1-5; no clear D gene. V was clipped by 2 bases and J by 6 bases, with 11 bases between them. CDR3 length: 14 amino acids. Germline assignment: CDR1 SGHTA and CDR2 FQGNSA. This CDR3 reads CASSLWRGGQPQHF. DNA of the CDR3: TGTGCCAGCAGCTTATGGCGGGGTGGTCAGCCCCAGCATTTT.

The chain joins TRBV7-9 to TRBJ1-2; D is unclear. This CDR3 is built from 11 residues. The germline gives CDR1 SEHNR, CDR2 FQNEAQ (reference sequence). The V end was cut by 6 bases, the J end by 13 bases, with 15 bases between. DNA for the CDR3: TGTGCCAGCAGTCGAGCAACCCCACCCACCTTC. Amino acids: CASSRATPPTF.

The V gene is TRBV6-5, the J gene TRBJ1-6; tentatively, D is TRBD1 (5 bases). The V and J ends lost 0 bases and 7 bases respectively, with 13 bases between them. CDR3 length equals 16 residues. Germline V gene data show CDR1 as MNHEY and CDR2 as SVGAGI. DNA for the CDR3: TGTGCCAGCAGTTACTCGAGGTCTAGGGGAAATTCACCCCTCCACTTT. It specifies CASSYSRSRGNSPLHF.

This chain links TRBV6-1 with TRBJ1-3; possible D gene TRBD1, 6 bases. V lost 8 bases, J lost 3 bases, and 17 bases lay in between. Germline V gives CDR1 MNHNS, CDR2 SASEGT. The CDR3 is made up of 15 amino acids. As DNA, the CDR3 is TGTGCCAGCCGAGAGACAGGTTTGGGTGGAAACACCATATATTTT. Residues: CASRETGLGGNTIYF.

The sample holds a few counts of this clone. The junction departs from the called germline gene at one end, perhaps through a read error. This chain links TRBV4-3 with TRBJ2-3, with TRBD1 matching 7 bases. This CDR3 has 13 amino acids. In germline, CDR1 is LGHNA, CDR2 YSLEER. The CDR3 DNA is TGCGCCAGCAGCCAAGAAGGGACAGCTACGCAGTATTTT. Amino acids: CASSQEGTATQYF.